The clone carrying this T cell receptor beta chain was found a few times. Its antigen is currently unknown. The 5'RACE method, run with constant-segment primers, produced TCR alpha and TCR beta cDNA libraries (carrying sample barcodes and UMIs). TCRdb re-derived calls from the 5' RACE reads in MiXCR, one entry per CDR3 protein. The table lists around 470,000 distinct CDR3 sequences, 20% of them singletons. This specimen comes from a study of T-cell memory formation after mild COVID-19. In the study overall: Across donors, TCR clusters were largely donor specific.

The V gene end was trimmed by 1 base and the J gene end by 0 bases; junction bases not matched to a gene: 4. The CDR3 covers 15 residues. Germline V gives CDR1 DFQATT, CDR2 SNEGSKA (reference sequence). Notes on the study in general: Among contracting clones, CD4+ were mainly CM/EM and CD8+ enriched in EMRA. There was a balanced CD4/CD8 profile in clones contracting day 15 to 85, and later expanders leaned CD4+.

This TCR came from an adult woman who had mild COVID-19 (a few samples of this study predate the infection). Cell type and time point are not known. The chain joins TRBV20-1 to TRBJ1-2; 8 bases align to TRBD1. Sequencing used PBMCs or a T cell subset sorted from them (not recorded which). For the CDR3, the DNA is TGCAGTGCTAGAGGAGGACAGGGAGCTAACTATGGCTACACCTTC. Its protein is CSARGGQGANYGYTF.